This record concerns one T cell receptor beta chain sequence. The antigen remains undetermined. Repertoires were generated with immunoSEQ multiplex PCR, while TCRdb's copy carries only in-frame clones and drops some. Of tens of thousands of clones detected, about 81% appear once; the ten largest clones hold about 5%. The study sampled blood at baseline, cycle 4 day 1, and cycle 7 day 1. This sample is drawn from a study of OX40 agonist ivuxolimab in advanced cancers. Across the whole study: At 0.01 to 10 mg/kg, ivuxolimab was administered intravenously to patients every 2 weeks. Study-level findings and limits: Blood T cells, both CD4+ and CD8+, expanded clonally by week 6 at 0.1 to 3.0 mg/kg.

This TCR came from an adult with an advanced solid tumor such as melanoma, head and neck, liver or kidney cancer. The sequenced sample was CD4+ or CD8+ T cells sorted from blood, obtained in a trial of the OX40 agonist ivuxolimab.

The CDR3 region has the DNA TGTGCCAGCAGCTTTAAGACCGGGGAGCTGTTTTTT. This sequence encodes CASSFKTGELFF. The chain is built from TRBV11-2 and TRBJ2-2; D not resolved. The V end lost 3 bases, the J end lost 5 bases, and 4 bases lay between the germline ends. The CDR3 sequence is 12 residues long. From germline, CDR1 is SGHAT and CDR2 FQNNGV. Supplemented by reference TRBV11-2 and TRBJ2-2, the full variable domain reads EAGVAQSPRYKIIEKRQSVAFWCNPISGHATLYWYQQILGQGPKLLIQFQNNGVVDDSQLPKDRFSAERLKGVDSTLKIQPAKLEDSAVYLCASSFKTGELFFGEGSRLTVL.